The rows below give T cell receptor beta chains drawn from one sample of a study of T-cell reconstitution after alpha-beta-depleted transplantation in children. One entry per CDR3 protein, called by TCRdb with MiXCR from the PCR reads. The data hold 250,000 to 300,000 distinct CDR3 sequences, with approximately 7.3% observed a single time. This specimen consisted of peripheral blood, obtained 360 days after TCRalphabeta/CD19-depleted stem cell transplant. These receptors all stem from a female patient aged 2-15 years who had a stem cell transplant for Fanconi anemia, so the T cells may come from the graft donor. Both conserved end residues are part of each CDR3. D genes are given only for firm matches. Expanded clones get a size class; other rows say once, few or many, or leave the size out.

clone size,D gene,J gene,V gene,CDR3 protein,CDR3 DNA
many,TRBD1,TRBJ2-5,TRBV18,CASSPFGQGAEETQYF,TGTGCCAGCTCACCATTTGGACAGGGGGCTGAAGAGACCCAGTACTTC
many,-,TRBJ2-3,TRBV9,CASSRSGLDTDTQYF,TGTGCCAGCAGCCGTAGTGGACTCGACACAGATACGCAGTATTTT
many,TRBD1,TRBJ2-5,TRBV28,CASTRDRGETQYF,TGTGCCAGCACCCGGGACAGGGGTGAGACCCAGTACTTC
few,-,TRBJ2-3,TRBV5-1,CASSLSMRTDTQYF,TGCGCCAGCAGCTTGTCGATGCGCACAGATACGCAGTATTTT
-,TRBD1,TRBJ1-2,TRBV5-1,CASSPQGARTYGYTF,TGCGCCAGCAGCCCACAGGGGGCGCGGACCTATGGCTACACCTTC
-,-,TRBJ1-5,TRBV6-2/TRBV6-3,CASRRGTVYSNQPQHF,TGTGCCAGCAGACGCGGGACGGTGTATAGCAATCAGCCCCAGCATTTT
many,-,TRBJ2-3,TRBV11-2,CASSPFLAFTDTQYF,TGTGCCAGCAGCCCGTTTCTAGCCTTCACAGATACGCAGTATTTT
-,-,TRBJ2-1,TRBV21-1,CASSKIVAEGAYSYNEQFF,-
many,-,TRBJ2-1,TRBV5-1,CASSLGGIAANYNEQFF,TGCGCCAGCAGCTTGGGGGGTATAGCGGCCAACTACAATGAGCAGTTCTTC
-,TRBD2,TRBJ2-3,TRBV30,CAWIGLAGTDTQYF,TGTGCCTGGATAGGACTAGCGGGAACGGATACGCAGTATTTT
many,-,TRBJ2-7,TRBV12-3/TRBV12-4,CASSFESGTFGYEQYF,TGTGCCAGCAGTTTCGAAAGTGGGACATTCGGATACGAGCAGTACTTC
-,TRBD2,TRBJ2-3,TRBV7-2,CASSLAFGPAGGVADTQYF,TGTGCCAGCAGCTTAGCGTTCGGACCAGCGGGGGGGGTAGCAGATACGCAGTATTTT
few,-,TRBJ1-5,TRBV20-1,CSAREGLYQPQHF,TGCAGTGCTAGAGAGGGTTTATATCAGCCCCAGCATTTT
many,-,TRBJ2-1,TRBV11-2,CASSLDEGRFLDEQFF,TGTGCCAGCAGCTTAGATGAGGGGCGCTTTTTAGATGAGCAGTTCTTC
-,TRBD2,TRBJ2-5,TRBV9,CASSVPRTSGTETQYF,TGTGCCAGCAGCGTACCCCGGACTAGCGGAACAGAGACCCAGTACTTC
many,-,TRBJ2-1,TRBV28,CASSADWGNEQFF,TGTGCCAGCAGTGCCGATTGGGGGAATGAGCAGTTCTTC
-,-,TRBJ1-2,TRBV7-6,CASSLAGSGYGYTF,TGTGCCAGCAGCTTAGCAGGGTCAGGCTATGGCTACACCTTC
-,TRBD1,TRBJ2-3,TRBV5-1,CASSGDRKFTDTQYF,TGCGCCAGCAGCGGGGACAGAAAATTCACAGATACGCAGTATTTT
many,-,TRBJ1-5,TRBV12-3/TRBV12-4,CASSYVGEIQPQHF,TGTGCCAGCAGTTATGTTGGGGAGATTCAGCCCCAGCATTTT
many,TRBD1,TRBJ1-1,TRBV20-1,CSAPQGAGTEAFF,TGCAGTGCTCCCCAGGGGGCTGGGACTGAAGCTTTCTTT
few,TRBD2,TRBJ2-5,TRBV5-1,CASSSPGGPETQYF,TGCGCCAGCAGCAGCCCGGGGGGGCCAGAGACCCAGTACTTC
few,TRBD2,TRBJ2-5,TRBV12-3/TRBV12-4,CASSLGLLAGAAQETQYF,TGTGCCAGCAGCTTAGGGCTCCTAGCGGGGGCCGCACAAGAGACCCAGTACTTC
many,-,TRBJ1-5,TRBV12-3/TRBV12-4,CASSFHGERDQPQHF,TGTGCCAGCAGTTTCCATGGGGAACGAGATCAGCCCCAGCATTTT
-,TRBD1,TRBJ2-7,TRBV10-3,CAISVSGTGLYEQYF,TGTGCCATCAGTGTTTCCGGGACAGGGCTCTACGAGCAGTACTTC
many,-,TRBJ2-7,TRBV27,CASSLRGEPPYEQYF,TGTGCCAGCAGTTTGAGGGGTGAACCCCCCTACGAGCAGTACTTC
few,-,TRBJ2-3,TRBV5-1,CASSFPGPGPDTQYF,TGCGCCAGCAGCTTCCCGGGGCCCGGCCCAGATACGCAGTATTTT
many,-,TRBJ2-1,TRBV28,CASSPVGSYNEQFF,TGTGCCAGCAGCCCGGTTGGCTCCTACAATGAGCAGTTCTTC
many,-,TRBJ2-7,TRBV6-1,CASSERGGEQYF,TGTGCCAGCAGTGAAAGGGGGGGCGAGCAGTACTTC
many,-,TRBJ2-2,TRBV4-3,CASSQDHGGATGELFF,TGCGCCAGCAGCCAAGATCACGGTGGGGCCACCGGGGAGCTGTTTTTT
many,-,TRBJ1-2,TRBV5-1,CASRLISSTTGSGGYTF,TGCGCCAGCAGACTTATTTCGTCCACGACAGGTTCGGGAGGCTACACCTTC
many,-,TRBJ1-4,TRBV10-2,CASSTGSIEEKLFF,TGCGCCAGCAGTACAGGGAGCATTGAGGAAAAACTGTTTTTT
-,-,TRBJ1-5,TRBV20-1,CSAVQPNSNQPQHF,TGCAGTGCTGTTCAGCCTAATAGCAATCAGCCCCAGCATTTT
-,-,TRBJ2-6,TRBV3-1,CASSQYQGSGANVLTF,TGTGCCAGCAGCCAATACCAGGGGTCTGGAGCCAACGTCCTGACTTTC
few,TRBD2,TRBJ2-3,TRBV6-2/TRBV6-3,CASRTKIKSSGGAFITDTQYF,TGTGCCAGCAGAACCAAAATCAAGTCTAGCGGGGGGGCGTTTATAACAGATACGCAGTATTTT
-,TRBD2,TRBJ2-7,TRBV28,CASSLWKQGAGLAGGKENEQYF,TGTGCCAGCAGTTTATGGAAACAGGGGGCTGGCCTAGCGGGAGGTAAGGAGAACGAGCAGTACTTC
-,TRBD1,TRBJ1-2,TRBV20-1,CSGGLVPGQGPRGYTF,TGCAGTGGTGGGTTGGTTCCGGGACAGGGTCCTCGTGGCTACACCTTC
many,-,TRBJ2-1,TRBV6-5,CASSLELGGYNEQFF,TGTGCCAGCAGTCTAGAGTTAGGGGGATACAATGAGCAGTTCTTC
-,-,TRBJ2-3,TRBV6-1,CASRSVGLDTDTQYF,TGTGCCAGCAGATCAGTAGGACTTGACACAGATACGCAGTATTTT